A selection of T cell receptor beta chains follows, all from one sample in a study of OX40 agonist ivuxolimab in advanced cancers. This table comes from immunoSEQ multiplex PCR, and its TCRdb copy is limited to in-frame clones, with some not included. This sample has roughly 72,000 clones, with 81% found just once. The material sequenced was CD4+ or CD8+ T cells sorted from blood, taken in a trial of the OX40 agonist ivuxolimab. The receptors shown here come from an adult with an advanced solid tumor such as melanoma, head and neck, liver or kidney cancer. Both conserved end residues are part of each CDR3. The D gene is left open where the match is weak. Rows give clone size only sometimes, using once, few, many, or a class for an expanded clone.

TGTGCCAGCAAGTTCCTTGACTCGGAAACCTACGAGCAGTACTTC,CASKFLDSETYEQYF,TRBJ2-7,NA,TRBV2,NA
TGCGCCAGCAGCCAAGGACAGGGCCACTATGGCTACACCTTC,CASSQGQGHYGYTF,TRBJ1-2,NA,TRBV4-1,TRBD1
TGTGCCACCGCCGGAACCTCCTACGAGCAGTACTTC,CATAGTSYEQYF,TRBJ2-7,NA,TRBV15,NA
TGTGCCAGCAGCTCCGGACTAGCGGGATCGGAAGAGACCCAGTACTTC,CASSSGLAGSEETQYF,TRBJ2-5,NA,TRBV13,TRBD2
TGTGCCAGCAGCTTATCCCAGGCCCATGGCTACACCTTC,CASSLSQAHGYTF,TRBJ1-2,once,TRBV7-9,NA
TGTGCCAGCAGAATGGTCAGCTACCAAGAGACCCAGTACTTC,CASRMVSYQETQYF,TRBJ2-5,NA,TRBV2,NA
TGTGCCAGCAGCTTAGGAATGGTTGGGGCTTTCTTT,CASSLGMVGAFF,TRBJ1-1,NA,TRBV7-2,NA
TGTGCCAGCAGCCAAGATGGGACTAGCGGCTCCTACGAGCAGTACTTC,CASSQDGTSGSYEQYF,TRBJ2-7,medium-sized,TRBV4-2,TRBD2
TGTGCCAGCAGTCCATCGGGAGTCAGGGATACGCAGTATTTT,CASSPSGVRDTQYF,TRBJ2-3,NA,TRBV6-6,NA
TGTGCCAGTCTCCAGGTAGCGGGAGGGCATAATGAGCAGTTCTTC,CASLQVAGGHNEQFF,TRBJ2-1,NA,TRBV19,TRBD2
TGTGCCAGCAGTTTCCCTTATGTCAGGGGGCTCTACGAGCAGTACTTC,CASSFPYVRGLYEQYF,TRBJ2-7,NA,TRBV28,TRBD1
TGTGCCATCAGTGAGCGCTCCTTGAGGAACGAGCAGTACTTC,CAISERSLRNEQYF,TRBJ2-7,NA,TRBV10-3,NA
TGTGCCTCTACCCCCCAGGAGACCTACGAGCAGTACTTC,CASTPQETYEQYF,TRBJ2-7,NA,TRBV6-6,NA
TGTGCCAGTAGCCCGCTTCAGGGAGAGACCCAGTACTTC,CASSPLQGETQYF,TRBJ2-5,NA,TRBV19,NA
TGTGCCAGCAGCCCGATTCTACTAGCGGGAGCGCTAAATGAGCAGTTCTTC,CASSPILLAGALNEQFF,TRBJ2-1,NA,TRBV11-2,TRBD2
TGCGCCAGCAGCCCCCCGAGTCTGGGAAACTATGGCTACACCTTC,CASSPPSLGNYGYTF,TRBJ1-2,NA,TRBV4-1,NA
TGTGCCAGTAGTATAGCGCAGGGATACTATGGCTACACCTTC,CASSIAQGYYGYTF,TRBJ1-2,NA,TRBV19,NA
TGTGCCAGCAGCTTATTAGGGCCTACCTACGAGCAGTACTTC,CASSLLGPTYEQYF,TRBJ2-7,NA,TRBV11-2,NA
TGTGCCAGCGGGACCAGCGGACCGCAAGAGACCCAGTACTTC,CASGTSGPQETQYF,TRBJ2-5,NA,TRBV6-5,NA
TGCGCCAGCAGTGAGTCGACTAGCGGGAGCAGGGGAGAGACCCAGTACTTC,CASSESTSGSRGETQYF,TRBJ2-5,NA,TRBV10-2,TRBD2
TGTGCCAGCAGCTCGGACAGCTCCTACGAGCAGTACTTC,CASSSDSSYEQYF,TRBJ2-7,NA,TRBV7-6,NA
TGTGCCAGCAGTGAAGATTCGGTACGAACAGATACGCAGTATTTT,CASSEDSVRTDTQYF,TRBJ2-3,NA,TRBV6-1,NA
TGTGCCAGCTCCCCACAGACTTTGAACACCGGGGAGCTGTTTTTT,CASSPQTLNTGELFF,TRBJ2-2,NA,TRBV18,NA
TGTGCCAGCAGCGCTCGGACAGGGGGCGGTTTGCAGACCCAGTACTTC,CASSARTGGGLQTQYF,TRBJ2-5,few,TRBV9,TRBD1
TGTGCCAGCAGTGAAGCTAGCGGGAGCTCCTACGAGCAGTACTTC,CASSEASGSSYEQYF,TRBJ2-7,medium-sized,TRBV6-1,TRBD2
TGTGCCAGCAGTTACTCCGGAATCAATGAGCAGTTCTTC,CASSYSGINEQFF,TRBJ2-1,NA,TRBV6-5,NA
TGTGCCAGCAGTTCCCAGGGACAGGCGGCGAACACTGAAGCTTTCTTT,CASSSQGQAANTEAFF,TRBJ1-1,NA,TRBV6-6,TRBD1
TGTGCCAGCAGCAAGAGGACAGGGAACTATGGCTACACCTTC,CASSKRTGNYGYTF,TRBJ1-2,NA,TRBV7-3,TRBD1
TGTGCCAGTAGGCCGGGACAGGGGGGTAATCAGCCCCAGCATTTT,CASRPGQGGNQPQHF,TRBJ1-5,NA,TRBV19,TRBD1
TGCGCCAGCAGCCTAGGACAGGGGGCGATTAATGAAAAACTGTTTTTT,CASSLGQGAINEKLFF,TRBJ1-4,NA,TRBV5-1,TRBD1
TGTGCCAGCAGCCGGGACAGGGACTACGAGCAGTACTTC,CASSRDRDYEQYF,TRBJ2-7,NA,TRBV7-2,TRBD1
TGTGCCAGCAGTCACAATGTTTTTGGGTATGGCTACACCTTC,CASSHNVFGYGYTF,TRBJ1-2,few,TRBV6-5,NA
TGCAGCGTTATACGGGGACTGGGAGACGAGCAGTACTTC,CSVIRGLGDEQYF,TRBJ2-7,NA,TRBV29-1,NA
TGTGCCAGCAGCCAAGTGATGTTGGGAAATCAGCCCCAGCATTTT,CASSQVMLGNQPQHF,TRBJ1-5,NA,TRBV4-2,NA
TGTGCCAGCTCAACCCAGACAGGGGTGAATCAGCCCCAGCATTTT,CASSTQTGVNQPQHF,TRBJ1-5,NA,TRBV21-1,NA
TGTGCCAGCAGTTACTCTCAAAGGCTTAGTTACGAGCAGTACTTC,CASSYSQRLSYEQYF,TRBJ2-7,NA,TRBV6-5,NA
TGCGCCAGCAGTGACCGGGATCCCGGGGAGCTGTTTTTT,CASSDRDPGELFF,TRBJ2-2,NA,TRBV10-1,NA
TGTGCCAGCAGGGAGTCGTGGGCTAGCGGGGGCAATGAGCAGTTCTTC,CASRESWASGGNEQFF,TRBJ2-1,few,TRBV6-4,TRBD2
TGCGCCAGCAGCATCGGAGTAGCGTCTAGCACAGATACGCAGTATTTT,CASSIGVASSTDTQYF,TRBJ2-3,once,TRBV4-1,NA
TGTGCCAGCAGTGAATTTGGGGGGATGGGTTCACCCCTCCACTTT,CASSEFGGMGSPLHF,TRBJ1-6,NA,TRBV6-1,NA
TGTGCCAGTAAGCCCGGGACAGGGTTTGGCTACACCTTC,CASKPGTGFGYTF,TRBJ1-2,NA,TRBV19,TRBD1
TGTGCCAGCAGCCCACAGGGTGGGGGCTTCTACGAGCAGTACTTC,CASSPQGGGFYEQYF,TRBJ2-7,NA,TRBV2,NA
TGTGCCAGCAGTCCCCCGGGGGAGGGCGAGCAGTACTTC,CASSPPGEGEQYF,TRBJ2-7,NA,TRBV6-5,TRBD2
TGTGCCAGCTCACCGGCTGGGGGCATGATGAACACTGAAGCTTTCTTT,CASSPAGGMMNTEAFF,TRBJ1-1,NA,TRBV18,NA
TGTGCCAGCTTCCCTGAGACTAGCGGGGGGGTCAATGAGCAGTTCTTC,CASFPETSGGVNEQFF,TRBJ2-1,few,TRBV28,TRBD2
TGTGCCTGGACTAGCGGCCTCCAAGAGACCCAGTACTTC,CAWTSGLQETQYF,TRBJ2-5,NA,TRBV30,TRBD2
TGTGCCAGCAGCACCCAGGGCGGCACTGAAGCTTTCTTT,CASSTQGGTEAFF,TRBJ1-1,NA,TRBV11-2,NA
TGTGCCAGCAGCCGTAGCGGGGGGACCTGGGGCACAGATACGCAGTATTTT,CASSRSGGTWGTDTQYF,TRBJ2-3,NA,TRBV11-2,TRBD2
TGTGCCAGCAGTGAAGGACAGGGGGCGCACGAGCAGTACTTC,CASSEGQGAHEQYF,TRBJ2-7,once,TRBV6-1,TRBD1
TGTGCCAGCTCACTACAGGGGGCGGACTATGGCTACACCTTC,CASSLQGADYGYTF,TRBJ1-2,once,TRBV18,TRBD1
TGTGCCAGCAGCGTAGCTTTAGGACTAGGGGGTTGGGATGAGCAGTTCTTC,CASSVALGLGGWDEQFF,TRBJ2-1,NA,TRBV9,NA
TGTGCCAGCAGCTCGACAGGGGAAGAGACCCAGTACTTC,CASSSTGEETQYF,TRBJ2-5,NA,TRBV7-3,TRBD1